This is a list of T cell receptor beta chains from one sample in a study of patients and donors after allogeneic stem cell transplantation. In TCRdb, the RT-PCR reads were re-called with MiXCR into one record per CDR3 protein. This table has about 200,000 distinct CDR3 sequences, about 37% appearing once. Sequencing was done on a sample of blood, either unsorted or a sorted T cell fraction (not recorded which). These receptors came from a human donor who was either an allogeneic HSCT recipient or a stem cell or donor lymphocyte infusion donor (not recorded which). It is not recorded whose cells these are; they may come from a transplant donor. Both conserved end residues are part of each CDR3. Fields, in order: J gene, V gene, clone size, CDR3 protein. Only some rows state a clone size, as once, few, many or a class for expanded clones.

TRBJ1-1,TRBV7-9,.,CASSLVSGDPEAFF
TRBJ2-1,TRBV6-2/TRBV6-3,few,CASSYSRSSGGLGSYNEQFF
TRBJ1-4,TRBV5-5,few,CASSLQGNEKLFF
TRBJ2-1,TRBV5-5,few,CASSLGVYNEQFF
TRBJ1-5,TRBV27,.,CASSLSRTGFNQPQHF
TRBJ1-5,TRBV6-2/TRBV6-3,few,CASSPGTDNHGNQPQHF
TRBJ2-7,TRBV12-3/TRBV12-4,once,CASSRADRPYEQYF
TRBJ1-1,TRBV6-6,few,CASSTDGHQNTEAFF
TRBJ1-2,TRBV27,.,CASSSGQGGFYGYTF
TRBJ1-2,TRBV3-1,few,CASSQGRAEDYGYTF
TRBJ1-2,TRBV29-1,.,CSVEKGRFYGYTF
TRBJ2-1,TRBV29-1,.,CSVAAQIGHLEQFF
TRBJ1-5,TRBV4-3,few,CASSPLAGATQPQHF
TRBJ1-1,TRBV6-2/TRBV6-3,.,CASSTPDGEAFF
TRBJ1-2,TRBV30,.,CAWSVLTSVGSGYTF
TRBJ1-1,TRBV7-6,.,CASSDRGYTEAFF
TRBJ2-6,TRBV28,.,CASSRRRHSGANVLTF
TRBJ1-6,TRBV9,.,CASSPTTTGRSPLHF
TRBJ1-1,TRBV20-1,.,CSATTGRAEAFF
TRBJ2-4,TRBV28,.,CASSLGGPKNIQYF
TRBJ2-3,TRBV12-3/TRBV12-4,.,CASSYRGTDTQYF
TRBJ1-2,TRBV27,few,CASSLSKSASMGYTF
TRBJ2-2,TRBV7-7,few,CASKRGPTGELFF
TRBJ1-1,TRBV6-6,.,CASSLGRLFGAFF
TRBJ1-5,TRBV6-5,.,CASSRRGRVGQPQHF
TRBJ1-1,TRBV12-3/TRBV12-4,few,CASSLGPGGNEGLAFF
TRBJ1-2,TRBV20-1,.,CSARVGIGQGGYTF